This TCR beta chain was profiled in a study of T cells in Graves' hyperthyroidism and ophthalmopathy. Hyperthyroidism patients were newly diagnosed, had disease duration under 2 months, and were aged 18 to 65 years. Each diagnosis drew on symptoms, thyroxine, TRAb, thyroid ultrasound and orbital computed tomography findings. This clonotype showed up just a few times. The antigen is undetermined. Deletions cut 2 bases from V and 8 bases from J, with 15 bases between. This CDR3 region has 14 residues. CDR1 is SNHLY and CDR2 is FYNNEI in the germline V gene. TCR beta CDR3 regions were amplified from RNA. First-round RT-PCR targeting the TCR CDR3 was performed with the HTBI primer set. TCRdb called the multiplex PCR reads again in MiXCR, with one record for every CDR3 protein. The repertoire has hundreds of thousands of distinct CDR3 sequences, 40% to 55% of them found once; the top ten carry approximately 8.2%.

Study outcomes and limitations: Blood also carried most thyroid clonotypes expanded above 0.001.

The rearrangement links TRBV2 to TRBJ1-2; D unclear. The sequenced sample consisted of peripheral blood or thyroid tissue (not recorded which). This sequence was found in a woman between 18 and 29 years old with Graves' hyperthyroidism. The CDR3 DNA sequence: TGTGCCAGCAGTGAAATGAGCCTCAGCCGGGGCTACACCTTC. This encodes CASSEMSLSRGYTF.